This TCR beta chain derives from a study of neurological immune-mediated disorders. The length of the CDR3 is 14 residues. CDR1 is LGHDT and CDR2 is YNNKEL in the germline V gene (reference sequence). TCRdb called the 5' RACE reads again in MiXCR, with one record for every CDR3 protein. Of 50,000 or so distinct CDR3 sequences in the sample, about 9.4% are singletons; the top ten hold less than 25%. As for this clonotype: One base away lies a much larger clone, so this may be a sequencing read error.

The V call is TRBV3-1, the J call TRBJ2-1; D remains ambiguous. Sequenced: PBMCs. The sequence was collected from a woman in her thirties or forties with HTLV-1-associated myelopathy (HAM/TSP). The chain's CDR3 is CASSLRVRYNEQLF. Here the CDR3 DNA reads TGTGCCAGCAGCCTAAGAGTAAGATACAATGAGCAGTTATTC.